Each of the 14 T cell receptor beta chains below was sequenced from the same sample in a study of T cells after posttransplantation cyclophosphamide. The repertoire was sequenced with immunoSEQ multiplex PCR; TCRdb's copy has only in-frame clones and lacks some. The table shows 8,000 to 9,500 clones, with 90% occurring only once. Treatment was busulfan-fludarabine conditioning, a marrow graft, and cyclophosphamide on days +3 and +4. Sequenced here: CD4+ T cells sorted from blood, sampled less than 1,500 days after allogeneic stem cell transplant with posttransplant cyclophosphamide. The receptors were sampled from a female patient aged 50-59 years who received an allogeneic stem cell transplant from a related donor, was CMV-positive, and had no GVHD. Some T cells may arise from the graft donor.

This chain uses TRBV28 with TRBJ1-2; D remains ambiguous. The germline V and J ends were trimmed by 5 bases and 6 bases, with 22 bases remaining between them. CDR1 is MDHEN, CDR2 SYDVKM, per germline. This CDR3 region has 16 residues. The CDR3 protein is CASSPIPGFGPHGYTF. CDR3 bases: TGTGCCAGCAGTCCTATACCGGGTTTTGGCCCACATGGCTACACCTTC.

The V call is TRBV5-6, the J call TRBJ2-2; TRBD2 matches 8 bases. The germline CDR1 and CDR2 sequences are SGHDT and YYEEEE. V gave up 4 bases and J gave up 3 bases; unmatched junction bases: 8. This CDR3 comprises 16 residues. CDR3 sequence: CASSLLTGGYTGELFF. The CDR3 DNA follows: TGTGCCAGCAGCCTCCTTACGGGAGGGTACACCGGGGAGCTGTTTTTT.

The chain joins TRBV14 to TRBJ1-2; D uncertain. V dropped 0 bases and J dropped 4 bases, with 12 bases sitting between them. CDR1 and CDR2 from the germline V gene are SGHDN and FVKESK. The CDR3 consists of 15 residues. In DNA, the CDR3 is TGTGCCAGCAGCCAAGACCCTTATCCCCGCTATGGCTACACCTTC. Translation gives CASSQDPYPRYGYTF.

The rearrangement joins TRBV7-2 to TRBJ2-7, with TRBD2 matching 7 bases. Germline lookup yields CDR1 SGHTA and CDR2 FQGNSA. The CDR3 contains 16 residues. The ends lost 5 bases at V and 3 bases at J; junction bases unmatched: 13. The CDR3, as DNA: TGTGCCAGCAGCGGCGGGGGAGGGAGGGCAGTCTACGAGCAGTACTTC. This encodes CASSGGGGRAVYEQYF. Full variable domain (missing parts from reference TRBV7-2 and TRBJ2-7): GAGVSQSPSNKVTEKGKDVELRCDPISGHTALYWYRQSLGQGLEFLIYFQGNSAPDKSGLPSDRFSAERTGGSVSTLTIQRTQQEDSAVYLCASSGGGGRAVYEQYFGPGTRLTVT.

This clone came up a few times. J is TRBJ1-3 and V is TRBV14; the D is unclear. The CDR3 totals 17 residues. V lost 1 base and J lost 8, with 21 bases in between. Germline CDR1 SGHDN, CDR2 FVKESK. The CDR3 sequence is CASSQGRRRLRVDTIYF. The DNA of the CDR3 is TGTGCCAGCAGCCAAGGGAGACGGCGTCTACGGGTGGACACCATATATTTT.

This clone was seen once. The chain combines TRBV7-2 with TRBJ2-7, with 8 bases lining up with TRBD2. The germline gives CDR1 SGHTA, CDR2 FQGNSA. J lost 4 bases, V lost 5 bases, and 7 bases had no gene match. The CDR3 extends over 14 amino acids. CDR3 coding DNA: TGTGCCAGCAGCCAAACTAGCGGCTCTTACGAGCAGTACTTC. This encodes CASSQTSGSYEQYF.

The V gene is TRBV7-2, the J gene TRBJ2-7, with 7 bases matching TRBD1. Germline assignment: CDR1 SGHTA and CDR2 FQGNSA. After removal of 5 bases from V and 4 bases from J, the junction contained 11 bases not matched to a gene. CDR3 length: 15 amino acids. The CDR3 DNA follows: TGTGCCAGCAGCCCAGGGACAGCTTTTATATACGAGCAGTACTTC. Translation gives CASSPGTAFIYEQYF. Full variable domain (outside the CDR3, taken from reference TRBV7-2 and TRBJ2-7): GAGVSQSPSNKVTEKGKDVELRCDPISGHTALYWYRQSLGQGLEFLIYFQGNSAPDKSGLPSDRFSAERTGGSVSTLTIQRTQQEDSAVYLCASSPGTAFIYEQYFGPGTRLTVT.

The chain couples TRBV28 to TRBJ2-1; 11 bases are a match to TRBD1. After removal of 6 bases from V and 8 bases from J, the junction contained 9 bases not matched to a gene. The CDR3 consists of 15 residues. Per germline, CDR1 MDHEN and CDR2 SYDVKM. In nucleotides, the CDR3 is TGTGCCAGCAGCCAGATAGGACAGGGGGCCCATGAGCAGTTCTTC. Translated: CASSQIGQGAHEQFF.

This sequence joins TRBV5-4 and TRBJ1-3, with 10 bases aligning to TRBD1. The length of the CDR3 is 15 residues. Trimming at V came to 0 bases and at J to 6 bases, leaving 3 bases not matched to a gene. The germline V gene has CDR1 SGHNT and CDR2 YYREEE (reference sequence). The CDR3 nucleotides are TGTGCCAGCAGCTTGGCCGGGACAGGGGAAAACACCATATATTTT. Protein product: CASSLAGTGENTIYF.

V gene TRBV2 combines with J gene TRBJ2-1, with no clear D. CDR1 SNHLY and CDR2 FYNNEI come from the germline V gene. This CDR3 contains 15 residues. Between the trimmed V and J ends, which lost 3 bases and 6 bases, there was a span of 15 bases. The CDR3, as DNA: TGTGCCAGCAGTGAGGCCTCGCGGTCGGGCAATGAGCAGTTCTTC. Amino acids: CASSEASRSGNEQFF.

The chain has TRBV13 and TRBJ2-6; D is unclear. CDR3 length equals 18 residues. Deletions cut 2 bases from V and 0 bases from J, with 14 bases between. Germline loops: CDR1 PRHDT, CDR2 FYEKMQ (reference sequence). The CDR3, as DNA: TGTGCCAGCAGCTTACGACTCTCCAAAGGCTCTGGGGCCAACGTCCTGACTTTC. It encodes CASSLRLSKGSGANVLTF.

The CDR3 is CASRPWDRGRGEQYF. The CDR3 nucleotides read TGTGCCAGCAGACCGTGGGACAGGGGCCGGGGGGAGCAGTACTTC. The chain combines TRBV27 with TRBJ2-7; TRBD1 aligns across 10 bases. This CDR3 has 15 amino acids. Trimming cost V 6 bases and J 7 bases; bases outside gene matches: 12. Germline CDR1 reads MNHEY; CDR2 reads SMNVEV (reference sequence).

J is TRBJ1-2 and V is TRBV6-6, with a possible D match to TRBD1 (5 bases). Germline CDR1 is MNHNY and CDR2 is SVGAGI (reference sequence). The CDR3 is 10 amino acids. The germline V and J ends were trimmed by 8 bases and 10 bases, with 11 bases remaining between them. CDR3 loop: CASAGTAYTF. CDR3 bases: TGTGCCAGCGCCGGGACTGCCTACACCTTC.

This chain joins TRBV18 and TRBJ2-2, with TRBD2 matching 10 bases. The CDR3 loop spans 15 amino acids. Germline CDR1 KGHSH, CDR2 LQKENI. The V and J ends lost 2 bases and 4 bases, in that order; junction bases with no gene match: 1. CDR3 region: CASSPTSGITGELFF. CDR3 coding DNA: TGTGCCAGCTCACCAACTAGCGGGATCACCGGGGAGCTGTTTTTT.